These T cell receptor beta chains were read from a single sample in a study of shared clonotypes between healthy human individuals. Profiling relied on immunoSEQ multiplex PCR, and the TCRdb table lists in-frame clones only, not all of them. The sample shows a few million clones, roughly 95% of them seen only once. The sequenced sample was naive CD8+ T cells from PBMCs. The receptor set was obtained from a man younger than 30 in good health. Some clones in this sample may be carry-over from other donors' samples. CDR3s include the opening cysteine and the closing phenylalanine or tryptophan. D genes are given only for firm matches. The size of a clone is reported for some rows only, either as once, few or many, or as a class for expanded clones.

CDR3 length: 17
D gene: TRBD1
J gene: TRBJ2-2
V gene: TRBV30
clone size: .
CDR3 DNA: TGTGCCTGGAGTGTACTCTGGCAGGGGGCGCACACCGGGGAGCTGTTTTTT
CDR3 protein: CAWSVLWQGAHTGELFF

CDR3 length: 15
D gene: .
J gene: TRBJ1-4
V gene: TRBV5-1
clone size: .
CDR3 DNA: TGCGCCAGCAGCTTGGAAGGACAGCCTAATGAAAAACTGTTTTTT
CDR3 protein: CASSLEGQPNEKLFF

CDR3 length: 15
D gene: .
J gene: TRBJ1-1
V gene: TRBV7-9
clone size: .
CDR3 DNA: TGTGCCAGCAGCGAACCACAAGGCGCGGGCGCTGAAGCTTTCTTT
CDR3 protein: CASSEPQGAGAEAFF

CDR3 length: 16
D gene: TRBD1
J gene: TRBJ2-4
V gene: TRBV7-2
clone size: .
CDR3 DNA: TGTGCCAGCAGCTACAGGGGTGAGGGGACCAAAAACATTCAGTACTTC
CDR3 protein: CASSYRGEGTKNIQYF

CDR3 length: 15
D gene: .
J gene: TRBJ2-7
V gene: TRBV7-9
clone size: .
CDR3 DNA: TGTGCCAGCAGCTCCCCGGGGAGGCTAACCTTCGAGCAGTACTTC
CDR3 protein: CASSSPGRLTFEQYF

CDR3 length: 14
D gene: .
J gene: TRBJ2-7
V gene: TRBV5-1
clone size: .
CDR3 DNA: TGCGCCAGCAGCGCAAACAGGGTCGCCTACGAGCAGTACTTC
CDR3 protein: CASSANRVAYEQYF

CDR3 length: 15
D gene: .
J gene: TRBJ2-1
V gene: TRBV7-7
clone size: .
CDR3 DNA: TGTGCCAGCAGCTTAGCCCTTAGCTCCTACAATGAGCAGTTCTTC
CDR3 protein: CASSLALSSYNEQFF

CDR3 length: 16
D gene: TRBD1
J gene: TRBJ2-7
V gene: TRBV6-1
clone size: .
CDR3 DNA: TGTGCCAGCAGTGAACAGGGGGTTGATCCCCTATACGAGCAGTACTTC
CDR3 protein: CASSEQGVDPLYEQYF

CDR3 length: 16
D gene: TRBD1
J gene: TRBJ2-7
V gene: TRBV13
clone size: once
CDR3 DNA: TGTGCCAGCAGCATTCTCCGCGGGACAGGGGGCTACGAGCAGTACTTC
CDR3 protein: CASSILRGTGGYEQYF

CDR3 length: 16
D gene: TRBD2
J gene: TRBJ2-1
V gene: TRBV9
clone size: .
CDR3 DNA: TGTGCCAGCAGCCCAAGGACTAGCGGGAGTCTACGAGAGCAGTTCTTC
CDR3 protein: CASSPRTSGSLREQFF

CDR3 length: 15
D gene: TRBD1
J gene: TRBJ2-1
V gene: TRBV28
clone size: .
CDR3 DNA: TGTGCCAGCAGTCCCCGGGACAGGGGGAGCAATGAGCAGTTCTTC
CDR3 protein: CASSPRDRGSNEQFF

CDR3 length: 14
D gene: .
J gene: TRBJ2-2
V gene: TRBV28
clone size: .
CDR3 DNA: TGTGCCGGCCAAGACTCCTTCCCCTTCGGGGAGCTGTTTTTT
CDR3 protein: CAGQDSFPFGELFF

CDR3 length: 11
D gene: .
J gene: TRBJ1-1
V gene: TRBV20-1
clone size: .
CDR3 DNA: TGCAGTGCTCACCCAGGCTTTGAAGCTTTCTTT
CDR3 protein: CSAHPGFEAFF

CDR3 length: 15
D gene: TRBD1
J gene: TRBJ1-2
V gene: TRBV18
clone size: .
CDR3 DNA: TGTGCCAGCTCACGAACGGACAGGGCGGACTATGGCTACACCTTC
CDR3 protein: CASSRTDRADYGYTF

CDR3 length: 15
D gene: .
J gene: TRBJ2-2
V gene: TRBV6-5
clone size: .
CDR3 DNA: TGTGCCACCACCTGGGACACGACGAACACCGGGGAGCTGTTTTTT
CDR3 protein: CATTWDTTNTGELFF

CDR3 length: 15
D gene: TRBD2
J gene: TRBJ2-1
V gene: TRBV11-3
clone size: once
CDR3 DNA: TGTGCCAGCAGCCCTAACAGCGGGGTTTACAATGAGCAGTTCTTC
CDR3 protein: CASSPNSGVYNEQFF

CDR3 length: 11
D gene: .
J gene: TRBJ2-7
V gene: TRBV25-1
clone size: .
CDR3 DNA: TGTGCCAGCAGTGAAGGTTCCGAGCAGTACTTC
CDR3 protein: CASSEGSEQYF

CDR3 length: 17
D gene: .
J gene: TRBJ2-5
V gene: TRBV11-2
clone size: .
CDR3 DNA: TGTGCCAGCAGCTTAGTTCGAGGTGCTAGCAGTAGGGAGACCCAGTACTTC
CDR3 protein: CASSLVRGASSRETQYF

CDR3 length: 16
D gene: TRBD1
J gene: TRBJ1-1
V gene: TRBV5-8
clone size: .
CDR3 DNA: TGTGCCAGCAGCTGGCAAGGGAAGCAGGGGGCGGACGAGGGGGTCTTT
CDR3 protein: CASSWQGKQGADEGVF

CDR3 length: 16
D gene: .
J gene: TRBJ1-6
V gene: TRBV6-1
clone size: .
CDR3 DNA: TGTGCCAGCAGTGACTTCGGGGGGTCCTATAATTCACCCCTCCACTTT
CDR3 protein: CASSDFGGSYNSPLHF

CDR3 length: 13
D gene: .
J gene: TRBJ2-3
V gene: TRBV11-2
clone size: .
CDR3 DNA: TGTGCCAGCAGCCCCCTCCGATTAGATACGCAGTATTTT
CDR3 protein: CASSPLRLDTQYF

CDR3 length: 15
D gene: TRBD1
J gene: TRBJ2-7
V gene: TRBV7-8
clone size: .
CDR3 DNA: TGTGCCAGCAGCTCATCCCGGGACAGGAGTTACGAGCAGTACTTC
CDR3 protein: CASSSSRDRSYEQYF

CDR3 length: 14
D gene: .
J gene: TRBJ1-5
V gene: TRBV9
clone size: few
CDR3 DNA: TGTGCCAGCAGCGTAGGGGGTAGCAATCAGCCCCAGCATTTT
CDR3 protein: CASSVGGSNQPQHF

CDR3 length: 15
D gene: .
J gene: TRBJ2-3
V gene: TRBV18
clone size: .
CDR3 DNA: TGTGCCAGCGGGCTGAGCAGGGGAGCGGCAGATACGCAGTATTTT
CDR3 protein: CASGLSRGAADTQYF

CDR3 length: 13
D gene: .
J gene: TRBJ2-7
V gene: TRBV30
clone size: .
CDR3 DNA: TGTGCCTGGAGCGCGGACGGGGCCTACGAGCAGTACTTC
CDR3 protein: CAWSADGAYEQYF

CDR3 length: 18
D gene: TRBD1
J gene: TRBJ2-5
V gene: TRBV2
clone size: .
CDR3 DNA: TGTGCCAGCACCCGAAGGGACAGCGACACGTCCATACAAGAGACCCAGTACTTC
CDR3 protein: CASTRRDSDTSIQETQYF

CDR3 length: 13
D gene: .
J gene: TRBJ1-1
V gene: TRBV7-3
clone size: .
CDR3 DNA: TGTGCCAGCAGCTTAACGGGAAGACTTGAAGCTTTCTTT
CDR3 protein: CASSLTGRLEAFF

CDR3 length: 16
D gene: TRBD2
J gene: TRBJ2-7
V gene: TRBV28
clone size: .
CDR3 DNA: TGTGCCAGCAGTTACCTAGCGGGAGTTGTTTCCTACGAGCAGTACTTC
CDR3 protein: CASSYLAGVVSYEQYF

CDR3 length: 15
D gene: .
J gene: TRBJ2-1
V gene: TRBV9
clone size: once
CDR3 DNA: TGTGCCAGCAGCGGAGGGGTTAGCGGCCACAATGAGCAGTTCTTC
CDR3 protein: CASSGGVSGHNEQFF

CDR3 length: 17
D gene: .
J gene: TRBJ2-2
V gene: TRBV9
clone size: .
CDR3 DNA: TGTGCCAGCAGCGCCCGGATTGAGGAAGAGAGGACCGGGGAGCTGTTTTTT
CDR3 protein: CASSARIEEERTGELFF

CDR3 length: 16
D gene: TRBD1
J gene: TRBJ1-4
V gene: TRBV11-2
clone size: .
CDR3 DNA: TGTGCCAGCAGCCCCTTACCGGGACAGGGGGTTGAAAAACTGTTTTTT
CDR3 protein: CASSPLPGQGVEKLFF

CDR3 length: 16
D gene: TRBD1
J gene: TRBJ2-7
V gene: TRBV7-9
clone size: .
CDR3 DNA: TGTGCCAGCAGCCCCACTTCGGGACAGGGGGAATTGGTGCAGTACTTC
CDR3 protein: CASSPTSGQGELVQYF

CDR3 length: 15
D gene: TRBD1
J gene: TRBJ2-7
V gene: TRBV5-1
clone size: .
CDR3 DNA: TGCGCCAGCAGCTCTTGGACAGGGAAAGACTACGAGCAGTACTTC
CDR3 protein: CASSSWTGKDYEQYF

CDR3 length: 14
D gene: .
J gene: TRBJ1-3
V gene: TRBV6-1
clone size: .
CDR3 DNA: TGTGCCAGCAGGGACAGCTACTCTGGAAACACCATATATTTT
CDR3 protein: CASRDSYSGNTIYF

CDR3 length: 13
D gene: .
J gene: TRBJ2-1
V gene: TRBV7-8
clone size: .
CDR3 DNA: TGTGCCAGCAGCCCCTTTATGGCGCGTGAGCAGTTCTTC
CDR3 protein: CASSPFMAREQFF

CDR3 length: 16
D gene: .
J gene: TRBJ1-2
V gene: TRBV5-5
clone size: .
CDR3 DNA: TGTGCCAGCAGCCTTGGCCGGTTGACGACAGGCCATGGCTACACCTTC
CDR3 protein: CASSLGRLTTGHGYTF

CDR3 length: 13
D gene: .
J gene: TRBJ1-5
V gene: TRBV27
clone size: few
CDR3 DNA: TGTGCCAGCAGTCCAGGGAGGTTTCAGCCCCAGCATTTT
CDR3 protein: CASSPGRFQPQHF

CDR3 length: 10
D gene: .
J gene: TRBJ2-7
V gene: TRBV29-1
clone size: .
CDR3 DNA: TGCAGCGTTGTGTCCTACGAGCAGTACTTC
CDR3 protein: CSVVSYEQYF

CDR3 length: 17
D gene: TRBD1
J gene: TRBJ2-2
V gene: TRBV27
clone size: once
CDR3 DNA: TGTGCCAGCAGTTTATTAGGGACAGGGGGGCGCACCGGGGAGCTGTTTTTT
CDR3 protein: CASSLLGTGGRTGELFF

CDR3 length: 15
D gene: .
J gene: TRBJ2-7
V gene: TRBV9
clone size: .
CDR3 DNA: TGTGCCAGCAGCGCGCAACCTGGACAGATCTACGAGCAGTACTTC
CDR3 protein: CASSAQPGQIYEQYF

CDR3 length: 10
D gene: .
J gene: TRBJ2-5
V gene: TRBV28
clone size: few
CDR3 DNA: TGTGCCAGCTCCCTAGAGACCCAGTACTTC
CDR3 protein: CASSLETQYF

CDR3 length: 15
D gene: .
J gene: TRBJ1-1
V gene: TRBV27
clone size: few
CDR3 DNA: TGTGCCAGCAGTTTAGTCCCCTTCGGGGACACTGAAGCTTTCTTT
CDR3 protein: CASSLVPFGDTEAFF

CDR3 length: 15
D gene: TRBD1
J gene: TRBJ2-7
V gene: TRBV4-1
clone size: .
CDR3 DNA: TGCGCCAGCAGCCGGACAGGGGGCGGATCCTACGAGCAGTACTTC
CDR3 protein: CASSRTGGGSYEQYF

CDR3 length: 14
D gene: TRBD2
J gene: TRBJ2-3
V gene: TRBV9
clone size: once
CDR3 DNA: TGTGCCAGCAGCTCTTACCTAGCGGGAGACACGCAGTATTTT
CDR3 protein: CASSSYLAGDTQYF

CDR3 length: 15
D gene: TRBD1
J gene: TRBJ2-7
V gene: TRBV28
clone size: .
CDR3 DNA: TGTGCCAGCAGTTTAAACTGGGACAGTTACGAGAAGGAGTACTTC
CDR3 protein: CASSLNWDSYEKEYF

CDR3 length: 13
D gene: .
J gene: TRBJ2-5
V gene: TRBV9
clone size: .
CDR3 DNA: TGTGCCAGCAGCGTAGGGGCTCAGGAGACCCAGTACTTC
CDR3 protein: CASSVGAQETQYF